Each of the 27 T cell receptor beta chains below was sequenced from the same sample in a study of blood T cell repertoires in COVID-19. Sequenced by immunoSEQ multiplex PCR; TCRdb stores in-frame clones only, minus some. This table holds fewer than 200,000 clones, around 85% found once. Sequencing was performed on PBMCs or T cells enriched from blood (not recorded which). These receptors came from a woman aged 35 to 49 with acute COVID-19.

This clone turned up a few times. The V gene is TRBV19, the J gene TRBJ1-1, with 9 nucleotides matching TRBD1. Germline V gene sequence: CDR1 LNHDA, CDR2 SQIVND (reference sequence). There are 15 residues in the CDR3. V shed 10 bases, J shed 4 bases, and the junction held 13 bases outside the gene matches. CDR3 bases: TGTGCCACCGCGGACAGGGGAGGGGTGAGCACTGAAGCTTTCTTT. The encoded protein is CATADRGGVSTEAFF. The whole variable domain, filled in from reference TRBV19 and TRBJ1-1, reads DGGITQSPKYLFRKEGQNVTLSCEQNLNHDAMYWYRQDPGQGLRLIYYSQIVNDFQKGDIAEGYSVSREKKESFPLTVTSAQKNPTAFYLCATADRGGVSTEAFFGQGTRLTVV.

CDR3 residues: CASSLTVGAASTDTQYF. The DNA of the CDR3 is TGTGCCAGCAGCTTGACTGTTGGAGCAGCTAGCACAGATACGCAGTATTTT. The rearrangement joins TRBV5-4 to TRBJ2-3; D gene unclear. The CDR3 runs 17 residues. V lost 1 base and J lost 0, with 15 bases in between. Looked up from germline, CDR1 is SGHNT and CDR2 is YYREEE (reference sequence).

CDR3 sequence: CASSITGQSNQPQHF. The CDR3 DNA sequence: TGTGCCAGTAGTATAACAGGGCAGAGCAATCAGCCCCAGCATTTT. The chain links TRBV19 to TRBJ1-5, with D perhaps matching TRBD1 (6 bases). The CDR3 loop spans 15 amino acids. The germline V gene has CDR1 LNHDA and CDR2 SQIVND (reference sequence). V shed 2 bases and J shed 1 base, with 9 bases lying between them.

V gene TRBV6-5 combines with J gene TRBJ1-5; D gene unclear. CDR1 is MNHEY, CDR2 SVGAGI, per germline. The CDR3 is 13 amino acids. The V end lost 4 bases, the J end lost 6 bases, and 10 bases lay between the germline ends. This chain's CDR3 is CASSSSEGQPQHF. The CDR3 DNA reads as TGTGCCAGCAGTTCGTCCGAGGGTCAGCCCCAGCATTTT.

The chain recombines TRBV5-1 with TRBJ1-1, with TRBD1 as a possible D gene (6 bases). The CDR3 sequence is 13 residues long. Germline loops: CDR1 SGHRS, CDR2 YFSETQ. The germline V and J ends were trimmed by 4 bases and 3 bases, with 10 bases remaining between them. The CDR3 bases are TGCGCCAGCAGCCGAGACAGGTACACTGAAGCTTTCTTT. Encoded protein: CASSRDRYTEAFF.

The V call is TRBV4-1, the J call TRBJ1-2, with D uncertain. In germline, CDR1 is MGHRA, CDR2 YSYEKL. V was clipped by 0 bases and J by 4 bases, with 6 bases between them. This CDR3 has 13 amino acids. The CDR3 coding sequence is TGCGCCAGCAGCCAAGAAACGGGCTATGGCTACACCTTC. It yields the protein CASSQETGYGYTF.

The chain recombines TRBV29-1 with TRBJ2-7, with 9 nucleotides matching TRBD1. J lost 3 bases, V lost 7 bases, and 4 bases had no gene match. The CDR3 consists of 12 residues. CDR1 is SQVTM and CDR2 is ANQGSEA in the germline V gene. The CDR3 sequence: CSAADRGYEQYF. CDR3 nucleotide sequence: TGCAGCGCCGCGGACAGGGGCTACGAGCAGTACTTC.

This clone was observed a handful of times. This rearrangement joins TRBV25-1 to TRBJ2-5, with a weak D call TRBD2 (5 bases). Trimming removed 8 bases from V and 1 base from J, with 20 bases in between. There are 16 residues in the CDR3. Germline values: CDR1 MGHDK, CDR2 SYGVNS. DNA for the CDR3: TGTGCCAGCGCCGTAACTAGTGGCCATATCCAAGAGACCCAGTACTTC. It encodes CASAVTSGHIQETQYF.

In its sample, this clone was seen a few times. This chain links TRBV9 with TRBJ2-2; 8 positions agree with TRBD2. The CDR3 is 19 amino acids. The junction had 23 bases not matched to a gene; V was cut back by 7 bases and J by 6 bases. Germline V gives CDR1 SGDLS, CDR2 YYNGEE. The CDR3 nucleotides are TGTGCCAGCGCCCCTCGGGGGGGCGCTGCTTGGGAGGTATCCGGGGAGCTGTTTTTT. Amino acid sequence: CASAPRGGAAWEVSGELFF.

The rearrangement joins TRBV2 to TRBJ2-7; D gene uncertain. The V end was cut by 5 bases, the J end by 2 bases, with 7 bases between. Germline assignment: CDR1 SNHLY and CDR2 FYNNEI. This CDR3 is built from 12 residues. The CDR3 reads CASSLSAYEQYF. The CDR3 nucleotides are TGTGCCAGCAGTTTAAGCGCCTACGAGCAGTACTTC.

This chain uses TRBV10-3 with TRBJ1-1; 7 positions match TRBD1. The ends lost 4 bases at V and 0 bases at J; junction bases unmatched: 5. The germline CDR1 and CDR2 sequences are ENHRY and SYGVKD. The CDR3 consists of 15 residues. CDR3 protein: CAISALRGLNTEAFF. As DNA, the CDR3 is TGTGCCATCAGTGCTTTAAGGGGGCTGAACACTGAAGCTTTCTTT.

This chain links TRBV5-1 with TRBJ2-7, with 8 bases that match TRBD1. The CDR3 has 12 residues. The V gene end was trimmed by 4 bases and the J gene end by 8 bases; junction bases not matched to a gene: 5. Germline assignment: CDR1 SGHRS and CDR2 YFSETQ. The CDR3 DNA reads as TGCGCCAGCAGCCCGGACAGGGCCCAGCAGTACTTC. Translation gives CASSPDRAQQYF.

The genes are TRBV3-1 (or the pseudogene TRBV3-2) and TRBJ1-2; 12 bases agree with TRBD1. After removal of 4 bases from V and 7 bases from J, the junction contained 7 bases not matched to a gene. The CDR3 runs to 15 residues. CDR1 LGHDT and CDR2 YNNKEL come from the germline V gene (reference sequence). CDR3 loop: CASSRLGQGAFGYTF. CDR3 nucleotide sequence: TGTGCCAGCAGCCGATTGGGACAGGGGGCCTTTGGCTACACCTTC.

This chain joins TRBV11-2 and TRBJ1-2; 8 bases are a match to TRBD1. The germline gives CDR1 SGHAT, CDR2 FQNNGV. Trimming took 5 bases from V and 4 from J; bases not matched to a gene: 12. The CDR3 is 16 amino acids. The CDR3 coding sequence is TGTGCCAGCAGCCCGTCCCGGACAGGGTCTACCTATGGCTACACCTTC. It encodes CASSPSRTGSTYGYTF.

In regard to this clone: Other DNA sequences in the sample encode the same CDR3. The chain is built from TRBV5-4 and TRBJ2-3; TRBD2 aligns across 9 bases. Germline trimming cut 1 base from V and 0 bases from J; bases unmatched to any gene: 3. The CDR3 length is 16 residues. Germline CDR1 and CDR2: SGHNT and YYREEE (reference sequence). The CDR3 loop is CASSLRLAGSTDTQYF. In DNA form, the CDR3 reads TGTGCCAGCAGCTTGAGGCTAGCGGGGAGCACAGATACGCAGTATTTT.

CDR3 coding DNA: TGCGCCAGCAGCTTGGTAATCTCAGCGGGAGAGACCCAGTACTTC. As protein: CASSLVISAGETQYF. The rearrangement links TRBV5-1 to TRBJ2-5; weak D call: TRBD2 (6 bases). The V gene lost 0 bases and the J gene lost 4 bases, with 13 bases spanning the gap. The CDR3 runs 15 residues. The V gene's germline CDR1 is SGHRS and CDR2 YFSETQ.

V is TRBV5-6 and J is TRBJ2-3; TRBD2 agrees at 8 bases. With V trimmed by 2 bases and J by 2 bases, 1 base remained unmatched. The germline gives CDR1 SGHDT, CDR2 YYEEEE. This CDR3 is 14 amino acids long. This chain's CDR3 is CASSFGGVTDTQYF. The CDR3 nucleotides are TGTGCCAGCAGCTTCGGGGGGGTCACAGATACGCAGTATTTT.

The rearrangement links TRBV7-9 to TRBJ2-7; TRBD1 is a possible D gene (6 bases). Per the germline V gene, CDR1 is SEHNR and CDR2 is FQNEAQ (reference sequence). The CDR3 is 13 amino acids. Deletions cut 5 bases from V and 2 bases from J, with 10 bases between. The CDR3 nucleotides are TGTGCCAGCAGCGGGAAGGGGGCCTACGAGCAGTACGTC. Amino acid sequence: CASSGKGAYEQYV.

The V call is TRBV18, the J call TRBJ1-1; tentatively, D is TRBD1 (6 bases). The germline CDR1 and CDR2 sequences are KGHSH and LQKENI. The CDR3 runs 15 residues. The V end lost 3 bases, the J end lost 1 base, and 12 bases lay between the germline ends. In nucleotides, the CDR3 is TGTGCCAGCTCACCTACAGGGCTGTCGAACACTGAAGCTTTCTTT. Encoded protein: CASSPTGLSNTEAFF.

The chain couples TRBV18 to TRBJ1-5; 9 bases line up with TRBD1. Unmatched junction bases numbered 5, after V lost 0 bases and J lost 5 bases. The CDR3 has 16 amino acids. Germline V gene lookup returns CDR1 KGHSH and CDR2 LQKENI. This chain's CDR3 is CASSPPGQGSDQPQHF. CDR3 in DNA: TGTGCCAGCTCACCACCCGGACAGGGGTCTGATCAGCCCCAGCATTTT.

This clone has ten or more counts. The chain recombines TRBV27 with TRBJ2-3; TRBD2 might be the D (7 bases). CDR1 MNHEY and CDR2 SMNVEV come from the germline V gene (reference sequence). The CDR3 is 18 amino acids. The germline V and J ends were trimmed by 2 bases and 1 base, with 19 bases remaining between them. In nucleotides, the CDR3 is TGTGCCAGCAGTTTAAGGGGGAGGGGGGAGATGGGCACAGATACGCAGTATTTT. It translates to CASSLRGRGEMGTDTQYF.

This clone occurred a few times. The chain is built from TRBV6-4 and TRBJ1-2; TRBD1 matches 7 bases. The CDR3 covers 13 residues. From germline, CDR1 is MRHNA and CDR2 SNTAGT. With 3 bases clipped from V and 6 bases from J, the junction kept 4 bases outside the gene matches. DNA of the CDR3: TGTGCCAGCAGTGAGACAGGGAGAGATGGCTACACCTTC. This gives the protein CASSETGRDGYTF.

The rearrangement links TRBV5-6 to TRBJ2-1, with 10 bases aligning to TRBD1. The CDR3 length is 16 residues. The germline V gene has CDR1 SGHDT and CDR2 YYEEEE. V shed 2 bases and J 7 bases; nucleotides not matched to a gene: 9. CDR3 sequence: CASSFYTGTGVNEQFF. As DNA, the CDR3 is TGTGCCAGCAGCTTTTATACCGGGACAGGGGTTAATGAGCAGTTCTTC.

The chain is built from TRBV30 and TRBJ1-4; the match to TRBD1 covers 7 bases. The CDR3 runs to 13 residues. J lost 8 bases, V lost 7 bases, and 10 bases had no gene match. Germline V CDR1 and CDR2: GTSNPN, SVGIG (reference sequence). The CDR3 nucleotides read TGTGCCTCCAACAGGGGAGGTGAGGAAAAACTGTTTTTT. Protein: CASNRGGEEKLFF. Variable domain in full (rest from reference TRBV30 and TRBJ1-4): SQTIHQWPATLVQPVGSPLSLECTVEGTSNPNLYWYRQAAGRGLQLLFYSVGIGQISSEVPQNLSASRPQDRQFILSSKKLLLSDSGFYLCASNRGGEEKLFFGSGTQLSVL.

The V and J genes are TRBV9 and TRBJ1-2; the match to TRBD1 covers 8 bases. Trimming cost V 4 bases and J 7 bases; bases outside gene matches: 6. This CDR3 is 13 amino acids long. CDR1 is SGDLS and CDR2 is YYNGEE in the germline V gene. The DNA for the CDR3 is TGTGCCAGCAGCTCACAGGGGGTTGGTGGCTACACCTTC. Its protein product is CASSSQGVGGYTF.

V usage is TRBV7-9 and J usage is TRBJ2-7, with 13 bases lining up with TRBD2. The germline V gene has CDR1 SEHNR and CDR2 FQNEAQ (reference sequence). V lost 5 bases to trimming and J lost 4 bases; unmatched junction nucleotides: 8. The CDR3 loop spans 16 amino acids. The CDR3 region is CASSLGLAGVPYEQYV. In nucleotides, the CDR3 is TGTGCCAGCAGCCTCGGACTAGCGGGAGTCCCTTACGAGCAGTACGTC.

The J gene is TRBJ1-2, the V gene TRBV3-1 (or the pseudogene TRBV3-2), with D perhaps TRBD1 (5 bases). Germline CDR1 LGHDT, CDR2 YNNKEL (reference sequence). Trimming took 2 bases from V and 2 from J, leaving 9 bases between them. The CDR3 totals 14 residues. This CDR3 is CASSQQGGNYGYTF. In DNA, the CDR3 is TGTGCCAGCAGCCAACAGGGTGGAAACTATGGCTACACCTTC.